The clone carrying this T cell receptor (beta chain) was detected only a few times. Antigen specificity is unknown. This specimen belongs to a study of human T cells and chemical hapten exposure. The wider study: The sensitizer, 2% DPC, was used on around 2 cm by around 2 cm of upper inner arm skin.

TCRdb re-derived calls from the RACE reads in MiXCR, one entry per CDR3 protein. The data show tens of thousands of distinct CDR3 sequences, with less than 8% seen just once and roughly 1.4% held by the top ten. The germline V gene has CDR1 SGHRS and CDR2 YFSETQ. The V end was cut by 0 bases, the J end by 3 bases, with 9 bases between. This CDR3 has 14 amino acids. Study-level points and caveats: Positive correlation was observed between PT1 expanded TCR counts and patch test score. With alopecia, donors may have immune responses unlike healthy people's.

Described time point: patch test 2, 6 weeks after DPC sensitization. Treatment denoted: therapeutic diphenylcyclopropenone sensitization with weekly scalp DPC. Drawing of blood took place ahead of applying each patch test. Specimen: whole blood, collected in connection with sensitization to the hapten diphenylcyclopropenone (DPC). This TCR was sampled from a woman aged 30 to 39 with alopecia areata. Some clones in this sample may be carry-over from other donors' samples. The chain joins TRBV5-1 to TRBJ1-1; D remains unclear. CDR3 nucleotide sequence: TGCGCCAGCAGCTTGGAAAGGTGGGACACTGAAGCTTTCTTT. It specifies CASSLERWDTEAFF.